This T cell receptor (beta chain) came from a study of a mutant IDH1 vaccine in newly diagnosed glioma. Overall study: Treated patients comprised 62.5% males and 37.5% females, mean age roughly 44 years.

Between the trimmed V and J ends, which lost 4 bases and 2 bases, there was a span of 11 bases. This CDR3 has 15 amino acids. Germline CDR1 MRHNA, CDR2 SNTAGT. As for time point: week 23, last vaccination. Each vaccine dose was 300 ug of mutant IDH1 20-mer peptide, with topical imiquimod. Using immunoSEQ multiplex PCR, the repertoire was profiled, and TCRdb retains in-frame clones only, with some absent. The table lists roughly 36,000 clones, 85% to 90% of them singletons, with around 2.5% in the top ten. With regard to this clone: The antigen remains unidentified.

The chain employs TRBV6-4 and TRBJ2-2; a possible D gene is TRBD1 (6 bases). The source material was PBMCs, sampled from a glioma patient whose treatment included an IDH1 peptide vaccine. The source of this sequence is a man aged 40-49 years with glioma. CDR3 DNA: TGTGCCAGCAGTGCGACAGGTTCTAACACCGGGGAGCTGTTTTTT. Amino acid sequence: CASSATGSNTGELFF.